This T cell receptor beta chain comes out of a study of read filtering for tumor transcriptome and immune sequencing. Turning to the study itself: Fewer than ten patients were R-ISS I, around 15 were R-ISS II, six or seven were R-ISS III. Whole-study results and caveats: This fraction held mixed bone marrow immune cells after CD138-negative sorting.

Bone marrow was sampled from every patient at the time of active disease. The germline V gene encodes CDR1 MNHEY and CDR2 SVGAGI. The CDR3 consists of 15 residues. This clonotype appeared a few times. The antigen remains unidentified. The junction does not match germline at one end; this may be a read error. Molecular barcoded adaptors covering alpha/delta and beta/gamma chains were used on roughly 400 ng RNA. TCRdb redid the calling of the reads with MiXCR, one entry per CDR3 protein. Of 25,000 to 35,000 distinct CDR3 sequences detected, roughly 18% appear once; the ten largest clones hold 16%. Sequencing used a population of CD138-negative cells sorted from bone marrow. The clonotype originates from a donor aged 40 or over with multiple myeloma. J is TRBJ2-7 and V is TRBV6-5; 10 nucleotides line up with TRBD2. CDR3: CATSYDLAGVGEQYF. In DNA, the CDR3 is TGTGCCACCAGTTACGACCTAGCGGGAGTAGGCGAGCAGTACTTC.